Listed below are T cell receptor beta chains from one sample, sequenced in a study of T cells in localized non-small cell lung cancer. Profiled with immunoSEQ multiplex PCR; TCRdb holds only in-frame clones, not every one. Of 4,000 to 6,500 clones detected, 30% to 40% appear once; the ten largest clones hold 6% to 8.5%. The input for sequencing was lung tumor tissue, taken before any cancer treatment. Source of these receptors: a female donor aged 60 or older with stage I lung adenocarcinoma. Each CDR3 is given with its conserved first and last residue. A D gene is named only where the DNA matches it firmly. Only some rows state a clone size, as once, few, many or a class for expanded clones.

cdr3_nt cdr3_aa j_call d_call clone_size v_call
TGTGCCAGCAGCGTAGAGTTCGGACAGAAATACGAGCAGTACTTC CASSVEFGQKYEQYF TRBJ2-7 NA few TRBV9
TGCGCCAGCAGCTTGTCCGGTTCCACGGCCGGGGCCAACGTCCTGACTTTC CASSLSGSTAGANVLTF TRBJ2-6 NA NA TRBV5-1
TGTGCCTGGGGGGCCTACAATGAAAAACTGTTTTTT CAWGAYNEKLFF TRBJ1-4 NA NA TRBV30
TGTGCCAGTAGTTCCCGGACGGACACCGGGGAGCTGTTTTTT CASSSRTDTGELFF TRBJ2-2 NA NA TRBV19
TGCGCCAGCAGCCCAAAGACAGGGGCCTACGAGCAGTACTTC CASSPKTGAYEQYF TRBJ2-7 TRBD1 NA TRBV5-1
TGTGCCAGCAGCTTGGTCACGCCGGGCGGTGAGCAGTTCTTC CASSLVTPGGEQFF TRBJ2-1 NA NA TRBV11-3
TGTGCCAGCAGGGGAGACAGAAGTTCACCCCTCCACTTT CASRGDRSSPLHF TRBJ1-6 NA NA TRBV25-1
TGTGCCAGCAGCATCGTCCAGGGTGCCGACGACAATGAGCAGTTCTTC CASSIVQGADDNEQFF TRBJ2-1 NA NA TRBV25-1
TGTGCCAGTAGTACGTCGGGTAGCAAAGGCTACACCTTC CASSTSGSKGYTF TRBJ1-2 NA NA TRBV19
TGTGCCACCGGGGGCGGTGTAGGGGAAAAACTGTTTTTT CATGGGVGEKLFF TRBJ1-4 NA few TRBV6-7
TGTGCCAGCAGCCCCCGGGACAGGATTGACGAGCAGTACTTC CASSPRDRIDEQYF TRBJ2-7 TRBD1 few TRBV11-3
TGTGCCAGCTCACCTTCTGACCTAGAGACCCAGTACTTC CASSPSDLETQYF TRBJ2-5 NA few TRBV18
TGTGCCAGCAGCTTAGTCGGGGAGGCGACAGATACGCAGTATTTT CASSLVGEATDTQYF TRBJ2-3 NA few TRBV11-3
TGCGCCAGCAGTGAGATGGCAGGGAAGGAGACCCAGTACTTC CASSEMAGKETQYF TRBJ2-5 NA NA TRBV10-2
TGCGCCAGCAGCCCCGACGGTGGGGAGACGGATACGCAGTATTTT CASSPDGGETDTQYF TRBJ2-3 NA NA TRBV5-1
TGTGCCAGCATAGGCAGACTCAATCAGCCCCAGCATTTT CASIGRLNQPQHF TRBJ1-5 NA few TRBV28
TGCGCCAGCAGCCAAGAAGGGGTGGGAGCCTATGGCTACACCTTC CASSQEGVGAYGYTF TRBJ1-2 NA few TRBV4-1
TGTGCCAGCAGCCGCTCTGACAGGGTGACTGAAGCTTTCTTT CASSRSDRVTEAFF TRBJ1-1 TRBD1 few TRBV9
TGTGCCAGCAGCCCCAGGGAAGGGGCAACTAATGAAAAACTGTTTTTT CASSPREGATNEKLFF TRBJ1-4 NA few TRBV11-3
TGTGCCAGCCCCCAACTAGCGGGACATACCGGGGAGCTGTTTTTT CASPQLAGHTGELFF TRBJ2-2 NA NA TRBV12-1
TGTGCCAGCAGGCGTAGCTCTGGAAACACCATATATTTT CASRRSSGNTIYF TRBJ1-3 NA few TRBV16
TGCAGCGTTGGTGAGGGGGCGCTGGCTGAAGCTTTCTTT CSVGEGALAEAFF TRBJ1-1 TRBD1 NA TRBV29-1
TGTGCCTGGAGTGTACATACTGGATACGTCTATGGCTACACCTTC CAWSVHTGYVYGYTF TRBJ1-2 NA NA TRBV30
TGTGCCACCAGCAGATTAACAGGCCAAGACTATGGCTACACCTTC CATSRLTGQDYGYTF TRBJ1-2 NA NA TRBV15
TGTGCCAGCATGTTAAGGGGCCACCGGTATTACGAGCAGTACTTC CASMLRGHRYYEQYF TRBJ2-7 NA many TRBV11-3
TGTGCCAGTAGTATTGCTCGATCCCAGCCCCAGCATTTT CASSIARSQPQHF TRBJ1-5 NA NA TRBV19
TGTGCCACGCGCCGGGACAGAAAAATGAACACCGGGGAGCTGTTTTTT CATRRDRKMNTGELFF TRBJ2-2 TRBD1 NA TRBV6-8
TGTGCCAGCAGCTTACCGGGCTCTGGAAACACCATATATTTT CASSLPGSGNTIYF TRBJ1-3 NA few TRBV11-3
TGTGCCAGCAGCGCCGGTGCGGGCCTGACAGATACGCAGTATTTT CASSAGAGLTDTQYF TRBJ2-3 NA few TRBV9
TGTGCCAGCAGTTACGGGGTAACTAATGAAAAACTGTTTTTT CASSYGVTNEKLFF TRBJ1-4 NA few TRBV6-8
TGTGCCAGTAGTGCAACTAGCAACCAAGAGACCCAGTACTTC CASSATSNQETQYF TRBJ2-5 NA NA TRBV19
TGTGCCAGCTCACCACCCGGGCCGAACTACGAGCAGTACTTC CASSPPGPNYEQYF TRBJ2-7 NA NA TRBV18
TGCGCCAGCAGCCCAGGACAGGGGGATAGTCCGGGCGAGCAGTACTTC CASSPGQGDSPGEQYF TRBJ2-7 TRBD1 NA TRBV5-1
TGTGCCATCAGTATAGACAGGGAATATGGCTACACCTTC CAISIDREYGYTF TRBJ1-2 TRBD1 NA TRBV10-3
TGTGCCAGCAGTGAAACCCCCTCGGCCCTAAGGCCCTACGAGCAGTACTTC CASSETPSALRPYEQYF TRBJ2-7 NA NA TRBV25-1
TGTGCCACCAGCGGAATAGGGGCGGGCTACTATGGCTACACCTTC CATSGIGAGYYGYTF TRBJ1-2 NA once TRBV15
TGTGCCAGCAGAAGAGTCATGGAGACCCAGTACTTC CASRRVMETQYF TRBJ2-5 NA NA TRBV9
TGTGCCAGCAACCTCCTGACAGGGAACACCGGGGAGCTGTTTTTT CASNLLTGNTGELFF TRBJ2-2 NA medium-sized TRBV6-8
TGCAGCGTCCAAGACTCCACAGGGGTATTTGGCTACACCTTC CSVQDSTGVFGYTF TRBJ1-2 TRBD1 NA TRBV29-1
TGTGCCAGCAGTCTACAGGGGGCGTGGAGCTATGGCTACACCTTC CASSLQGAWSYGYTF TRBJ1-2 TRBD1 NA TRBV6-8
TGTGCCAGCAGTGAATCCGTCAGGAGGACGGGACAGTACTTC CASSESVRRTGQYF TRBJ2-7 NA few TRBV25-1
TGTGCCAGCAGTCGGGAGGGGAGTTACTATGGCTACACCTTC CASSREGSYYGYTF TRBJ1-2 NA NA TRBV6-8